This T cell receptor (beta chain) was identified in a study of cytomegalovirus exposure and HLA in healthy donors (dated by TCRdb to about 2017). Background on the whole study: An earlier analysis of approximately 640 of the donors reported about 290 Gb of sequence data and about 100 million unique TCR beta sequences from approximately 180 million T cells. Roughly 300 gigabases of sequencing data and 78 million or so unique TCR sequences were included in an early release covering about 620 HLA-typed donors. Across about 370 genotyped donors of the cohort, an average of about 240,000 unique TCR beta nucleotide sequences per donor were sequenced, and roughly 20% of those sequences were non-productive. Rather than using new phenotypic data, the later analysis identified candidate immune exposures from TCR beta sequences and from how often those sequences occurred across donors. The T cell repertoires of some 700 subjects were profiled by immunosequencing and related to cytomegalovirus serostatus. Typing coverage differed by locus: A, B, C, DRB1 and DQB1 were typed in about 629-630 donors, DQA1 in 500 to 550, DPA1 in 600 to 610, and DPB1 in 450 to 490. The study aimed to test whether cataloging public T cell receptors could reveal signatures of past pathogen exposure. Donor age, sex, ethnicity and CMV serostatus were compiled together with the repertoire data. To predict cytomegalovirus infection status, the study combined high-throughput TCR immunosequencing, statistical association of individual TCRs with disease status, and machine learning. All discovery cohort repertoires had been generated using a single sequencing platform. An earlier analysis of around 580 of the donors used high-throughput TCR beta sequencing to judge whether each TCR beta V gene segment behaved as functional or pseudogenic. Of the roughly 400 genotyped donors, over 70% fell in the genetic ancestry cluster associated with self-reported Caucasian donors. Class I and class II HLA loci were covered by the typing at four-digit resolution. Four to six DR-DQ haplotypes were handled as single units for association and clustering because linkage in the cohort was strong. Genome-wide SNP genotypes for about 55% of the 666 donors were used in a later genetic analysis, which treated that subset as a discovery cohort. Along with the approximately 650-subject first cohort, a separate validation cohort of more than 90 different subjects was used. To study patterns of TCR occurrence, a later analysis re-analyzed previously published TCR beta repertoires from 666 donors and added high-resolution HLA genotyping. Results and caveats for the whole study, not just this receptor: Because HLA typing was missing for some donors at each locus, association tests included only the typed subset. An association between a missense DCLRE1C variant and V-gene and J-gene trimming of TCR beta chains was found in a later genetic analysis and replicated in an independent cohort. A later analysis found that TCR association rates varied across HLA loci, with DRB1 alleles showing the most associated TCRs and HLA-C alleles the fewest. A further reported finding was that TCR beta sequences accurately predicted the HLA-A and HLA-B alleles for most subjects in the first cohort. It was suggested by the authors that the approach could potentially be generalized to other disease states and immunological phenotypes. A later analysis found that HLA-associated TCR beta chains were more clonally expanded and had lower generation probabilities than equally common non-associated chains. The study gave a list of about 150 TCR beta chains associated with cytomegalovirus. In an earlier analysis of approximately 590 of the donors, most TCR beta V segments appeared in productive rearrangements about 87% or about 30% of the time, broadly matching IMGT annotations. Some IMGT-functional V segments, including TRBV6-2 and TRBV6-3, could not be distinguished by the 87-base-pair reads and were therefore excluded. When HLA alleles, especially DR and DQ, strongly co-occurred, TCR associations were difficult to assign to individual alleles. A group of highly shared sequence variants was considered likely to be a technical artifact of the sequencing pipeline. The only immune exposure information available for the cohort was CMV serostatus. Because counts were too low, about 18 rarely observed V segments, including chromosome 9 orphons, were excluded from the earlier analysis of a few hundred of the donors. Across donors, most TCR sequences were observed very rarely, whereas some public TCRs were present in many individuals. The classifier was reported to diagnose cytomegalovirus status with high specificity and sensitivity in both the original cohort and the validation cohort. Presence/absence analyses assumed roughly uniform sequencing depth across donors, an assumption that may not hold. Correlated functional status among segregating V segments might be attributable to linkage disequilibrium, but an unknown experimental factor could not be ruled out. A later analysis reported that several top co-occurrence clusters appeared linked to parvovirus B19, influenza, CMV and Epstein-Barr virus. A few of the identified cytomegalovirus-associated TCR beta chains were confirmed in vitro to be specific for cytomegalovirus antigens. A later genetic analysis reported fewer N-insertions in productive TCRs among donors in an Asian-associated ancestry cluster than the roughly 670-donor mean. A later analysis found that most CMV-associated TCR beta chains appeared HLA-restricted, with HLA associations seemingly driven largely by CMV exposure. A later analysis associated some 17,000 TCR beta sequences with specific HLA alleles at a false discovery rate of 0.05. Only TCR beta chains were sequenced in this cohort, and the absence of alpha or paired-chain data limited detectable features.

The cohort consisted of 650 to 850 healthy bone marrow donors. All cohort members were sampled while nominally healthy, although unrecorded immune exposures were likely present. The donor was CMV seronegative and was included in the group of a few hundred seronegative cohort members. A peripheral blood sample was provided by each donor, and peripheral blood mononuclear cells were used for TCR beta sequencing. The Qiagen DNeasy Blood Extraction Kit was used to extract genomic DNA from the blood cell samples. The library was prepared using the immunoSEQ multiplex PCR assay. The multiplex PCR relied on a mix of 60 forward primers for TCR Vbeta segments and 13 reverse primers for TCR Jbeta segments. Amplification of the CDR3 region of rearranged TCR beta genes was performed with a multiplex PCR assay on genomic DNA. The amplified TCR beta libraries were sequenced on the Illumina HiSeq System as 87-base-pair reads. Per the source publication's procedure: A later analysis counted tens of millions of unique TCR beta chains across the 640 or so repertoires, and around 9.9 million of these chains were shared by at least two donors. Raw reads were error-corrected and collapsed into unique sequences with a nearest-neighbor algorithm that merged closely related sequences to remove PCR and sequencing errors. V, D and J gene segments were assigned by aligning CDR3 sequences to IMGT reference sequences. For a sequence to be retained, a match of at least six nucleotides to both a V gene segment and a J gene segment was required. A rearrangement was called productive if the CDR3 had no stop codons and remained in frame with V and J, and every other rearrangement was called non-productive. Following IMGT convention, CDR3 was defined as the stretch from the second conserved V-encoded cysteine up to the conserved J-encoded phenylalanine. Sequences without an unambiguous match to a single V gene segment were excluded from the earlier analysis of a few hundred of the donors. In an earlier analysis of 500 to 750 of the donors, V segments were called functional above 56.7% productive rearrangements and were called segregating when the between-donor standard deviation exceeded 5%. A statistical classification framework was built for diagnosing cytomegalovirus status from the catalog of TCR beta chain sequences. V and J gene assignment, in a later analysis, came from comparing TCR nucleotide sequences with IMGT/GENE-DB human TR gene sequences. A later analysis assigned CDR3 sequences and most-parsimonious VDJ recombination scenarios with the TCRdist pipeline. In a later analysis, each TCR beta chain was defined by its CDR3 amino acid sequence together with its V-gene family, and reads without a unique V-gene family were excluded. As a way to deal with suspected cross-contamination and a sequencing artifact, a later analysis dropped under 600 nucleotide sequences that were highly shared and had low generation probability. For each public chain, a later analysis derived a clonal expansion index from normalized ranks of inferred template counts within each repertoire. Generation probabilities in a later analysis came from a VDJ recombination model fitted to out-of-frame rearrangements, and those results were checked against IGoR. In a later analysis, TCR-TCR, TCR-HLA and TCR-CMV co-occurrence was scored with hypergeometric tests, and a repertoire-size bias correction was applied to TCR pairs. False discovery rates were estimated in a later analysis by permuting HLA or CMV assignments 20 times. In a later analysis, co-occurring TCRs were grouped using DBSCAN, with TCRdist sequence similarity added in when clustering inside HLA-allele-positive subsets. Repertoires with fewer than 30,000 or more than 120,000 public chains were left out of co-occurrence clustering, as were a few repertoires with anomalous nucleotide sharing. The immuneACCESS repertoire file appears here via TCRdb, limited to in-frame rearrangements. These files lack a portion of the clones; in checked studies, under half of the deficit traces to unresolved V genes, and the cause of the others is not known. That table is the source of V, J and clone size, and D and trimming were worked out from the DNA. The sample table records about 160,000 clones; roughly 78% of these occur just once. The ten largest clones add up to 2.1% of the sample.

A remark on this clone: The antigen this receptor binds is unknown. No much larger clone is present one base from it, and per-base qualities are unavailable.

CDR1 SGHAT and CDR2 FQNNGV were looked up in the germline V gene. The CDR3 contains 15 residues, cysteine and phenylalanine counted. The entry retains the CDR3 DNA only, 45 bases that are in frame from base 1. V gives up 5 bases and J gives up 4 bases, and the segment between their germline ends measures 18 bases. The receptor chain draws on TRBV11-2 and TRBJ2-7; a tentative D call is TRBD2 (6 bases match). The sequenced sample was PBMCs. The receptor's source is a man aged 35-49 years in good health and CMV-seronegative. The CDR3 protein is CASSADPGASYEQYF. The nucleotide sequence is TGTGCCAGCAGCGCTGACCCGGGAGCCTCTTACGAGCAGTACTTC.